The clone carrying this T cell receptor beta chain was seen at least ten times. Its antigen is not known. This record belongs to a study of T cells in Graves' hyperthyroidism and ophthalmopathy. Findings of the study overall: Among thyroid clonotypes expanded above 0.001, most also appeared in blood. Ophthalmopathy and stable hyperthyroidism were told apart by a 13 V-J model.

V lost 6 bases and J 1 base, leaving 9 bases between the germline ends. This CDR3 contains 14 residues. CDR1 SNHLY and CDR2 FYNNEI come from the germline V gene. Uncontrolled infection, other autoimmune disease, pregnancy or lactation led to exclusion. TCR beta CDR3 regions were amplified from RNA transcripts. A first-round RT-PCR of the TCR CDR3 used the HTBI primer set. TCRdb reprocessed the multiplex PCR reads with MiXCR, giving one entry per CDR3 protein. Of 500,000 to 550,000 distinct CDR3 sequences in the sample, nearly 20% were seen once. Sequenced sample: blood. The chain uses TRBV2 and TRBJ2-2; TRBD1 might be the D (6 bases). The source is a man between 35 and 55 years old with Graves' ophthalmopathy. The CDR3 reads CASRGAGNTGELFF. DNA for the CDR3: TGTGCCAGCAGGGGGGCCGGGAACACCGGGGAGCTGTTTTTT.